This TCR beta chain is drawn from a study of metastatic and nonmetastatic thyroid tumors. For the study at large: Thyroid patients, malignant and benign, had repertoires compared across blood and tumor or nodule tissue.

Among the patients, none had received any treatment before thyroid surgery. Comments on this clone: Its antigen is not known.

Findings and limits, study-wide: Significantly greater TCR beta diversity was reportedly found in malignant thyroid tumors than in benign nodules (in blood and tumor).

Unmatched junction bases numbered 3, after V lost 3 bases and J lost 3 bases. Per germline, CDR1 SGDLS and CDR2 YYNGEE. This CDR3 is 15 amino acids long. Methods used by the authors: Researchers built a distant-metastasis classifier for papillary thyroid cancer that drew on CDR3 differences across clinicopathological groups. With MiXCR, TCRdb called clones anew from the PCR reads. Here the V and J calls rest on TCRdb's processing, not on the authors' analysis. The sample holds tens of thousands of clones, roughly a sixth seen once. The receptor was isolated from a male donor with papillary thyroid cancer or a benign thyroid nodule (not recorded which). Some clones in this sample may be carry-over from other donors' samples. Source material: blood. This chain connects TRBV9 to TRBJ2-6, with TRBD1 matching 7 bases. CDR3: CASSGTGIGANVLTF. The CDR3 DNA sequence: TGTGCCAGCAGCGGGACAGGTATTGGGGCCAACGTCCTGACTTTC.